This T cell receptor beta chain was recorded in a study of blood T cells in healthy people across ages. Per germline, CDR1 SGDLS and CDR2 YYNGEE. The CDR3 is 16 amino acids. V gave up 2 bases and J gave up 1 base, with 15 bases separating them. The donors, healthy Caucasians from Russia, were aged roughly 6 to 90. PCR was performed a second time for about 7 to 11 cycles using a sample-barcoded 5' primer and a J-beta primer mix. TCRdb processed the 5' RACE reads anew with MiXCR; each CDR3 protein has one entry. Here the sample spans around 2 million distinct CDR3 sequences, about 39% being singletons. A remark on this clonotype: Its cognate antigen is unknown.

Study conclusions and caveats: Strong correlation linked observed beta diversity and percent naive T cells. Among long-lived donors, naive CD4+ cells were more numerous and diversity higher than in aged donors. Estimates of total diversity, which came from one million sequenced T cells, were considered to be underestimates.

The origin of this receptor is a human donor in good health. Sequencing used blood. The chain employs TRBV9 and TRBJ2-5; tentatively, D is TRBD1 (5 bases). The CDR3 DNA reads TGTGCCAGCAGCGTGACATCCATTGGGGCCCAAGAGACCCAGTACTTC. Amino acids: CASSVTSIGAQETQYF.